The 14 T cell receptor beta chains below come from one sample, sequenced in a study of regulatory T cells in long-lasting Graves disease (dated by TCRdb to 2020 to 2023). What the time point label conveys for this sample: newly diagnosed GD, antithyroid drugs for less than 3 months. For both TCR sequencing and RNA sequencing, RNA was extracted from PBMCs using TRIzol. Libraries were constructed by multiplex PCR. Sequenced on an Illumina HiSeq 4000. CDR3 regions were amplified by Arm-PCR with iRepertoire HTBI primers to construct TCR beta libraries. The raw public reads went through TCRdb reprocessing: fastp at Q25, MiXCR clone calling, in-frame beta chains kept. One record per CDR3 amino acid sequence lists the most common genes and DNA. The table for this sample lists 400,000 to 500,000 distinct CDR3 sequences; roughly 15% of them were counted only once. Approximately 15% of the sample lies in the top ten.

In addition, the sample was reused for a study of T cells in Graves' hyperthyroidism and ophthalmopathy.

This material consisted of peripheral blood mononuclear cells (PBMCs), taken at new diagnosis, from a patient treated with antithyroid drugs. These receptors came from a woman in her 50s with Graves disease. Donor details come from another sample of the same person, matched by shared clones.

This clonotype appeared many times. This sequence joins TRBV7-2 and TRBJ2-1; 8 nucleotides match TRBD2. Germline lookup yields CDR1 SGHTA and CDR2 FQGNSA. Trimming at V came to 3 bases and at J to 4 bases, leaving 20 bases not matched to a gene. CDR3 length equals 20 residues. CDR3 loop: CASSFFRLSSGPSGYNEQFF. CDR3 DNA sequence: TGTGCCAGCAGCTTTTTCCGGCTCTCTAGCGGGCCGTCGGGGTACAATGAGCAGTTCTTC.

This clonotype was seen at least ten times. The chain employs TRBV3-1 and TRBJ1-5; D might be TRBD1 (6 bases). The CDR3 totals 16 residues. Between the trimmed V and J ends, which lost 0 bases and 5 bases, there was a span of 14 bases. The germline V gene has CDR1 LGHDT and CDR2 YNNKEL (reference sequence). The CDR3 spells CASSQDNRDGYQPQHF. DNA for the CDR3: TGTGCCAGCAGCCAAGACAACAGGGACGGGTATCAGCCCCAGCATTTT.

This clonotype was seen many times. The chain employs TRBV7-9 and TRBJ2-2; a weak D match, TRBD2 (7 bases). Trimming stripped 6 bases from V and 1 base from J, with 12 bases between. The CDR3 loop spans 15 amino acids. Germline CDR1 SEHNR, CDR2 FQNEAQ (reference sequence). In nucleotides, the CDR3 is TGTGCCAGCAGTTACAGGGAGGGGAACACCGGGGAGCTGTTTTTT. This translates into CASSYREGNTGELFF.

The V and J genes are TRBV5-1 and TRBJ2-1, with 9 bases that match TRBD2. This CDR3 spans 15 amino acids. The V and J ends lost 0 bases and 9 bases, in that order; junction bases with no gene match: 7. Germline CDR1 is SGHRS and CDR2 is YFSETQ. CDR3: CASSLGLAGKTEQFF. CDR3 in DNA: TGCGCCAGCAGCTTGGGGCTAGCGGGGAAAACTGAGCAGTTCTTC.

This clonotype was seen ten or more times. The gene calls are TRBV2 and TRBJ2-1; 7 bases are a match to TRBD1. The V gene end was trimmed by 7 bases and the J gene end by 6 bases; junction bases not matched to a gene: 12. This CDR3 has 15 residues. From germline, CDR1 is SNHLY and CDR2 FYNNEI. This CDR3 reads CASKSQGVGSNEQFF. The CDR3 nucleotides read TGTGCCAGCAAATCCCAGGGGGTTGGTAGCAATGAGCAGTTCTTC.

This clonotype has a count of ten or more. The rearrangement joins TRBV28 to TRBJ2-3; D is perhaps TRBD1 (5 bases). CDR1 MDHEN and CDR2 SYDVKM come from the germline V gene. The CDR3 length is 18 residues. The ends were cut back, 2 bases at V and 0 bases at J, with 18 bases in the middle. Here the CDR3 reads CASSLGNDRDPSTDTQYF. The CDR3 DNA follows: TGTGCCAGCAGTTTAGGTAACGACAGAGATCCTAGCACAGATACGCAGTATTTT.

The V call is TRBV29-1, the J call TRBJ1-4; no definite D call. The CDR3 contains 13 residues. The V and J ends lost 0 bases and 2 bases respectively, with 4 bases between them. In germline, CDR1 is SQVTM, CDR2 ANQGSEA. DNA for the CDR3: TGCAGCGTTGAAGAAGGCACTAATGAAAAACTGTTTTTT. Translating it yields CSVEEGTNEKLFF.

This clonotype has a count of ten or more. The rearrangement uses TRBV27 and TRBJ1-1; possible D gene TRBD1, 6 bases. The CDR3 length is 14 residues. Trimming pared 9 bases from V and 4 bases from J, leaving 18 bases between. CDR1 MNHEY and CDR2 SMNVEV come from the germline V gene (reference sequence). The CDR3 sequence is CASSIGGGGTEAFF. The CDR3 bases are TGTGCCAGTTCGATAGGGGGAGGCGGCACTGAAGCTTTCTTT.

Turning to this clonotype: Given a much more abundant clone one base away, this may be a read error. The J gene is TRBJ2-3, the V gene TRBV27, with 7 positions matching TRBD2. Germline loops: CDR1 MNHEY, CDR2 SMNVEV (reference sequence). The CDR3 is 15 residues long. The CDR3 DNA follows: TGTGCCAGCAGACAAACTAGCGCGAGCATAGATACGCAGTATTTT. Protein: CASRQTSASIDTQYF.

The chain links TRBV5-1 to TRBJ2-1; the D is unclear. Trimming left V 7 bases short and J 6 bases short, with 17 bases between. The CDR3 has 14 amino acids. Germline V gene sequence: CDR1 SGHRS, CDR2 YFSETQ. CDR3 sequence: CASRWQVEPNEQFF. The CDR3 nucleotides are TGCGCCAGCCGCTGGCAGGTCGAACCCAATGAGCAGTTCTTC.

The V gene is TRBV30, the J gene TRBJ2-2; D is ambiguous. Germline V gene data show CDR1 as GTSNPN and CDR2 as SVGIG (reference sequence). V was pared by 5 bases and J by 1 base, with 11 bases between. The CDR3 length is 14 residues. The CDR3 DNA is TGTGCCTGGGGAGTCCTGGAGAACACCGGGGAGCTGTTTTTT. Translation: CAWGVLENTGELFF.

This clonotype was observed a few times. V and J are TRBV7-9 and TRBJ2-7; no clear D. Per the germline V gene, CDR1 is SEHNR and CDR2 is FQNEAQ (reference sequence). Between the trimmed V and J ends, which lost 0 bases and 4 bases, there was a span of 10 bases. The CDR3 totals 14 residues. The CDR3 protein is CASSLATAKYEQYF. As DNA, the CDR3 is TGTGCCAGCAGCTTAGCAACAGCAAAATACGAGCAGTACTTC.

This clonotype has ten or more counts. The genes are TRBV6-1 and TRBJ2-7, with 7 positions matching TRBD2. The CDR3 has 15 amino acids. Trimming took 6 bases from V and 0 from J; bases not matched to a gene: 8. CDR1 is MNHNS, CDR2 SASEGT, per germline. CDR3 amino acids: CASRLTSARSYEQYF. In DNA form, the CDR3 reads TGTGCCAGCAGGTTAACTAGCGCTCGCTCCTACGAGCAGTACTTC.

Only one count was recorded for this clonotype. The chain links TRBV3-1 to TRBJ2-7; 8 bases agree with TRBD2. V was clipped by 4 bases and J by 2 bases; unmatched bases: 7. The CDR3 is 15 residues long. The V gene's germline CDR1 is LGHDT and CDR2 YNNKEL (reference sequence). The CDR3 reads CASSLLAGSPYEQYF. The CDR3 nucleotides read TGTGCCAGCAGCCTTTTAGCGGGGTCCCCCTACGAGCAGTACTTC.